The T cell receptor (beta chain) under discussion was sequenced for a study of metastatic and nonmetastatic thyroid tumors. Looking at the study overall: The study looked at repertoires side by side in blood and in tumor or nodule tissue from malignant and benign thyroid patients.

Per the original data handling: A classifier of distant metastasis in papillary thyroid cancer was built from CDR3 differences (across clinicopathological groups). MiXCR was used by TCRdb to re-call the PCR reads. These V and J calls are TCRdb output, not the study's own analysis. The sample holds several thousand clones, roughly 27% seen once. Study findings and constraints: As reported, TCR beta diversity in blood and tumor was significantly higher in malignant thyroid tumors than in benign nodules.

As concerns this clone: Its antigen is currently unknown.

Each patient went into thyroid surgery without having received any treatment. Sequences were obtained from tumor tissue. The TCR comes from a female donor with papillary thyroid cancer or a benign thyroid nodule (not recorded which). Some clones in this sample may be carry-over from other donors' samples.

CDR3 nucleotides: TGCAGTGCTTCAGAGACAGGGCCTCGCTACGAGCAGTACTTC. Its protein product is CSASETGPRYEQYF. The gene calls are TRBV20-1 and TRBJ2-7; 7 bases are a match to TRBD1. Germline V lookup: CDR1 DFQATT, CDR2 SNEGSKA (reference sequence). The length of the CDR3 is 14 residues. V was clipped by 5 bases and J by 3 bases; unmatched bases: 10.